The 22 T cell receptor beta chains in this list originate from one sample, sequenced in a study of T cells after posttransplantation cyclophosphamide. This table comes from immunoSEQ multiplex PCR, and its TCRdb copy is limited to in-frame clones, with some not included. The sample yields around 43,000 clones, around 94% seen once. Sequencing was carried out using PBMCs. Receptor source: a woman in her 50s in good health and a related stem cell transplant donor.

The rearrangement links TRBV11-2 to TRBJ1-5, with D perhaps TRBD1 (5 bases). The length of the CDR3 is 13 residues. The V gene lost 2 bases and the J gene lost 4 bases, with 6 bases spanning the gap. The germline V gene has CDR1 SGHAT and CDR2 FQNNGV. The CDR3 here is CASSLNRNQPQHF. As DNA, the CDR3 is TGTGCCAGCAGCTTAAACAGGAATCAGCCCCAGCATTTT.

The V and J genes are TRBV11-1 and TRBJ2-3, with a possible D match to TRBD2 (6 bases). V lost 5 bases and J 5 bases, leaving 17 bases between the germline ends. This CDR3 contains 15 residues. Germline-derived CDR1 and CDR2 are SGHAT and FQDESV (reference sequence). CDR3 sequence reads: CASSLSDYNGDTQYF. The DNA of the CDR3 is TGTGCCAGCAGCCTATCGGACTATAATGGAGATACGCAGTATTTT.

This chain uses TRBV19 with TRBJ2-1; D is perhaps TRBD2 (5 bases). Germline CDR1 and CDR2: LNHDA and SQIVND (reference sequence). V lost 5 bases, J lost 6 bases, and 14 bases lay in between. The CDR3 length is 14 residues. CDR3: CASSLLVLANEQFF. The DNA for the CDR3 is TGTGCCAGTAGTCTCCTCGTTCTAGCCAATGAGCAGTTCTTC.

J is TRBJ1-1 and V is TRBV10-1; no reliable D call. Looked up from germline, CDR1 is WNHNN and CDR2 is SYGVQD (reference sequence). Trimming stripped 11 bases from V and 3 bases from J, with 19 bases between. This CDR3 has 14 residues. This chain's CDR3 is CAVAEGPGDTEAFF. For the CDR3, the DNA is TGCGCCGTGGCAGAGGGCCCTGGGGACACTGAAGCTTTCTTT.

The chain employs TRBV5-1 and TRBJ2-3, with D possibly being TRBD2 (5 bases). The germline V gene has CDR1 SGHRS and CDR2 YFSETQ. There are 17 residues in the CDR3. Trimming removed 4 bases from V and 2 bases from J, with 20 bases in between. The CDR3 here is CASSPFIEGVYTDTQYF. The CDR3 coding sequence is TGCGCCAGCAGCCCCTTCATAGAGGGAGTTTACACAGATACGCAGTATTTT.

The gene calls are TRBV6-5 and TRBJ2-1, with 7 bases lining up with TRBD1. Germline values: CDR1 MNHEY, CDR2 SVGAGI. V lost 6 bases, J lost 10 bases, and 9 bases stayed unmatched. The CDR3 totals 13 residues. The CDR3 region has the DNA TGTGCCAGCAGGGAGACAGGGTCCCAGGAGCAGTTCTTC. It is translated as CASRETGSQEQFF.

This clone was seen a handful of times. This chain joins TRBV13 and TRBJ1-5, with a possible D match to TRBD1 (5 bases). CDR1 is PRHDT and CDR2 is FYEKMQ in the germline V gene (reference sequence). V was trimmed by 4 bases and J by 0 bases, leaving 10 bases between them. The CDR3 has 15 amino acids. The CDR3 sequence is CASSWGRDSNQPQHF. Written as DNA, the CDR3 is TGTGCCAGCAGCTGGGGGAGGGATAGCAATCAGCCCCAGCATTTT. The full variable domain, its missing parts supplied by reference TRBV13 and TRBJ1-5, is AAGVIQSPRHLIKEKRETATLKCYPIPRHDTVYWYQQGPGQDPQFLISFYEKMQSDKGSIPDRFSAQQFSDYHSELNMSSLELGDSALYFCASSWGRDSNQPQHFGDGTRLSIL.

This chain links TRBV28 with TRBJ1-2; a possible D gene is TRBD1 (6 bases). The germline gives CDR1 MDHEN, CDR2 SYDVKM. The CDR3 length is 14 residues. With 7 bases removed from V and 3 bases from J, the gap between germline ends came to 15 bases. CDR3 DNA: TGTGCCAGCAATCCCTCAGGGGCCGACTATGGCTACACCTTC. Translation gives CASNPSGADYGYTF.

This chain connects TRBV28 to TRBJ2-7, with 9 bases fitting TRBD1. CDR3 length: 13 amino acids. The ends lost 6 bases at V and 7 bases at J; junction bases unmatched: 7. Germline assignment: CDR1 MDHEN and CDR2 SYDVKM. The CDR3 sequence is CASRRTGAWEQYF. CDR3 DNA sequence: TGTGCCAGCAGGCGGACAGGGGCCTGGGAGCAGTACTTC.

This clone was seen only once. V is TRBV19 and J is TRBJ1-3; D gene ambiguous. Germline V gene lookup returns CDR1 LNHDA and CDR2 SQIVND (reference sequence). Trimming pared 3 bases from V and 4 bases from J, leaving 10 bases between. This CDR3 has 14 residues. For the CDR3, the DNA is TGTGCCAGTAGTATTCAGCTGGAGGGAAACACCATATATTTT. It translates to CASSIQLEGNTIYF.

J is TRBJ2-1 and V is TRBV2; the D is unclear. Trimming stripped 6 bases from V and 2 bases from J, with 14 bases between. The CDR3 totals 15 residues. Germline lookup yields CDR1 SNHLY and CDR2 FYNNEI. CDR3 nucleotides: TGTGCCAGCAGCCCCTCTGTGCGGACCTACAATGAGCAGTTCTTC. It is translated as CASSPSVRTYNEQFF.

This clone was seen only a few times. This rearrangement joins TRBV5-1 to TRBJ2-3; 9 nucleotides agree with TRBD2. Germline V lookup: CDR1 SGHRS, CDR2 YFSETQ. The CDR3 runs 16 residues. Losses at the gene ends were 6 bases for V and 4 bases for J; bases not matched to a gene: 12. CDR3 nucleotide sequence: TGCGCCAGCACCACTGGGGTGCGGGGGGGCTCAGATACGCAGTATTTT. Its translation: CASTTGVRGGSDTQYF.

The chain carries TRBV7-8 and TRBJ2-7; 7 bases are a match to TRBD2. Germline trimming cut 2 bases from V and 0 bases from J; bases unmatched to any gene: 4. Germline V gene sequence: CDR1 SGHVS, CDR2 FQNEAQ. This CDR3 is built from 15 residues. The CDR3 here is CASSLLLAYSYEQYF. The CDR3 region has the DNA TGTGCCAGCAGCTTACTACTAGCGTACTCCTACGAGCAGTACTTC.

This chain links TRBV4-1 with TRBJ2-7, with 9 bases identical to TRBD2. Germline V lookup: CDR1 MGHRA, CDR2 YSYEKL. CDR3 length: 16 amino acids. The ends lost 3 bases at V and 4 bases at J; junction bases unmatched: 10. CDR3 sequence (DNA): TGCGCCAGCAGCCAGGTCTATAGCGGGGGTCGATACGAGCAGTACTTC. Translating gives CASSQVYSGGRYEQYF.

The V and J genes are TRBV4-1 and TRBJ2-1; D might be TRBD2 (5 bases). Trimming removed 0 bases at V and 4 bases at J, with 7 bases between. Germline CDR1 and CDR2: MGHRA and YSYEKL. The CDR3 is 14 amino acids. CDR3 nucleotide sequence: TGCGCCAGCAGCCAAGAGGGCGGGTACAATGAGCAGTTCTTC. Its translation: CASSQEGGYNEQFF.

The DNA for the CDR3 is TGTGCCAGCAGCTTAGCGTTTAGCGGGGTCACAGATACGCAGTATTTT. Its translation: CASSLAFSGVTDTQYF. This chain connects TRBV7-8 to TRBJ2-3; 8 positions match TRBD2. The germline V gene has CDR1 SGHVS and CDR2 FQNEAQ. J was trimmed by 2 bases and V by 0 bases; bases with no gene match: 4. The CDR3 is 16 amino acids.

CDR3 residues: CASSLAGGDGYTF. The DNA for the CDR3 is TGTGCCAGCAGCTTGGCAGGGGGCGATGGCTACACCTTC. This chain connects TRBV5-4 to TRBJ1-2, with 8 bases that match TRBD1. Germline trimming cut 0 bases from V and 6 bases from J; bases unmatched to any gene: 1. The germline V gene has CDR1 SGHNT and CDR2 YYREEE (reference sequence). The CDR3 extends over 13 amino acids.

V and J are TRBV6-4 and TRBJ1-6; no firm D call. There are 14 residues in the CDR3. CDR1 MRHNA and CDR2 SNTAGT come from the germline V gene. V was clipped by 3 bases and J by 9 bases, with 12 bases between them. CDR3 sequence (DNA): TGTGCCAGCAGTGAGAACAGTGGCTTTTCACCCCTCCACTTT. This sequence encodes CASSENSGFSPLHF.

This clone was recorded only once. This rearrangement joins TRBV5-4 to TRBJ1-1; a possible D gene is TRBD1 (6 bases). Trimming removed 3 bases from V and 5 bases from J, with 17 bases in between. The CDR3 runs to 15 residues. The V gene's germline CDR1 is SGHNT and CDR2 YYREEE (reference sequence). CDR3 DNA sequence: TGTGCCAGCAGCTGGGGTTCCAGGGGTTCGACTGAAGCTTTCTTT. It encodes CASSWGSRGSTEAFF.

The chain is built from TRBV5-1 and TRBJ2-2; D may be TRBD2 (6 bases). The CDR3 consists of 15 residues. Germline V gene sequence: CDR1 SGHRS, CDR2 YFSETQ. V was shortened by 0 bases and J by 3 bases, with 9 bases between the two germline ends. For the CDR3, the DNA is TGCGCCAGCAGCTTGGCCGGACTACACACCGGGGAGCTGTTTTTT. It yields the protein CASSLAGLHTGELFF.

CDR3 in amino acids: CASSVGVFGYGYTF. DNA for the CDR3: TGTGCCAGCAGCGTAGGAGTATTTGGCTATGGCTACACCTTC. The genes are TRBV9 and TRBJ1-2; D is ambiguous. Germline CDR1 SGDLS, CDR2 YYNGEE. This CDR3 contains 14 residues. The ends were cut back, 0 bases at V and 4 bases at J, with 10 bases in the middle.

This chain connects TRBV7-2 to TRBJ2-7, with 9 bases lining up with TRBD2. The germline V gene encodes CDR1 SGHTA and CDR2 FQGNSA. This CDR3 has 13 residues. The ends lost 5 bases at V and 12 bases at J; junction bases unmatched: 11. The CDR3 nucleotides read TGTGCCAGCAGCCCCCCTCCTGCGGGAGGGCGGTACTTC. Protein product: CASSPPPAGGRYF.